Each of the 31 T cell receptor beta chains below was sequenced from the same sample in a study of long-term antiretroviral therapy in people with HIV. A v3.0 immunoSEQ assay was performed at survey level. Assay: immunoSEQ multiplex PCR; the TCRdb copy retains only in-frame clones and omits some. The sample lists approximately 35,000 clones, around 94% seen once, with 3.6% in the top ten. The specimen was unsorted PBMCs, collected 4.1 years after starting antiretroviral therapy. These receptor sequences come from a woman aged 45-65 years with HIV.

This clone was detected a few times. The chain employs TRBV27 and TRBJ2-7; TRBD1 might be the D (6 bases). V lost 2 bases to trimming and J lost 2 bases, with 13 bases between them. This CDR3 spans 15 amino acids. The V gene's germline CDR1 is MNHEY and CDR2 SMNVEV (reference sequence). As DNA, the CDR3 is TGTGCCAGCAGTTTAGTTAGGGGACAAGCCTACGAGCAGTACTTC. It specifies CASSLVRGQAYEQYF.

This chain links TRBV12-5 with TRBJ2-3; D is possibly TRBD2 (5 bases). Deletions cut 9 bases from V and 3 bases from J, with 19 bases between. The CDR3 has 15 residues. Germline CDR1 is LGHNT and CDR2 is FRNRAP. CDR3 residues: CASGSGAAATDTQYF. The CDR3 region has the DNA TGTGCTAGCGGCAGTGGAGCGGCCGCTACAGATACGCAGTATTTT.

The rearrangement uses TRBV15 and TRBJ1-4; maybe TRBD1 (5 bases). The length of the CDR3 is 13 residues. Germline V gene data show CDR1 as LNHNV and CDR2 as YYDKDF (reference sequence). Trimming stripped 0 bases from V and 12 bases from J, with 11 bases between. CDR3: CATSRDRSGQLFF. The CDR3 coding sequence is TGTGCCACCAGCAGAGATAGGTCAGGGCAACTGTTTTTT.

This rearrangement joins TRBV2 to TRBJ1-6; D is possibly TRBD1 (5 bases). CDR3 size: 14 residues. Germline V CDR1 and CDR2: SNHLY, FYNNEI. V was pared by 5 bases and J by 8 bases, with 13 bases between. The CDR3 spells CASSPLVQDSPLHF. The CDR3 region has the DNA TGTGCCAGCAGTCCCCTGGTACAGGATTCACCCCTCCACTTT.

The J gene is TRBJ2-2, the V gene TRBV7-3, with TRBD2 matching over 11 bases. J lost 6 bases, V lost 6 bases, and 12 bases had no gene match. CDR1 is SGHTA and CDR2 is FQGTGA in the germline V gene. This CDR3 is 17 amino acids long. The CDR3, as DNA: TGTGCCAGCAGTCGTGATCCGACTAGCGGGGTATCCGGGGAGCTGTTTTTT. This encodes CASSRDPTSGVSGELFF. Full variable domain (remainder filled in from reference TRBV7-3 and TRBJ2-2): GAGVSQTPSNKVTEKGKYVELRCDPISGHTALYWYRQSLGQGPEFLIYFQGTGAADDSGLPNDRFFAVRPEGSVSTLKIQRTERGDSAVYLCASSRDPTSGVSGELFFGEGSRLTVL.

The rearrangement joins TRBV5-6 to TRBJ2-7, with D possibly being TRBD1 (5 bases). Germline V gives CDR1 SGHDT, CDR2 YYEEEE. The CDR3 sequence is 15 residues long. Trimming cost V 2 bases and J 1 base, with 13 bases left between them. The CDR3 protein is CASSFRPGQSYEQYF. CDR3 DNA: TGTGCCAGCAGCTTCCGACCAGGGCAGTCCTACGAGCAGTACTTC.

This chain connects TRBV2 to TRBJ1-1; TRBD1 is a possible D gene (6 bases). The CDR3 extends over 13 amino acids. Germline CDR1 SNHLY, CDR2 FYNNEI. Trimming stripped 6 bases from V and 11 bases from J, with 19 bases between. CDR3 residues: CASRKTGLEGAFF. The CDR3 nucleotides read TGTGCCAGCAGGAAAACAGGGTTAGAGGGTGCTTTCTTT.

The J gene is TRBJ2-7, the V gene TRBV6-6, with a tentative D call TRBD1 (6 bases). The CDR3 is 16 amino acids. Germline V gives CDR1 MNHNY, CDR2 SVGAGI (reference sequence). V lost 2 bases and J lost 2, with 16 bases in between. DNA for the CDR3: TGTGCCAGCAGTTACGATCGACAGGCCAATCCCTACGAGCAGTACTTC. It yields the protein CASSYDRQANPYEQYF.

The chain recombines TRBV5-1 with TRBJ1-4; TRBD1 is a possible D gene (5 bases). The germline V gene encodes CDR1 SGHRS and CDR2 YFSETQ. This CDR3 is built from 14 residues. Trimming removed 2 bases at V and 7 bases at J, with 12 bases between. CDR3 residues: CASSFGRDGEKLFF. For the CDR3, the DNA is TGCGCCAGCAGCTTCGGGAGGGACGGTGAAAAACTGTTTTTT.

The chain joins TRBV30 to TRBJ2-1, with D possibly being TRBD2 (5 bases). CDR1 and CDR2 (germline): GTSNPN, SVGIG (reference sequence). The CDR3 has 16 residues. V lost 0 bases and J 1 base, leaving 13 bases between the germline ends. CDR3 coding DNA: TGTGCCTGGAGTGTACTTTGGAGGCGGTCCTACAATGAGCAGTTCTTC. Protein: CAWSVLWRRSYNEQFF.

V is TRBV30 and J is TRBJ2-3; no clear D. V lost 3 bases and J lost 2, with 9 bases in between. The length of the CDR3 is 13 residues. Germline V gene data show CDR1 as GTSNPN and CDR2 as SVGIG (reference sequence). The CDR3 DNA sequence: TGTGCCTGGAGCGGTGGTTACACAGATACGCAGTATTTT. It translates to CAWSGGYTDTQYF.

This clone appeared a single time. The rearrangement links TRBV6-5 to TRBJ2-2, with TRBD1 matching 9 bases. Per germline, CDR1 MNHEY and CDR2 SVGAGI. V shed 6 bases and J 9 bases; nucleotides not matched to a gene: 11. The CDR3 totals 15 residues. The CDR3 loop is CASSLPGQGNRELFF. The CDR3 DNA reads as TGTGCCAGCAGCCTACCGGGACAGGGAAACAGGGAGCTGTTTTTT.

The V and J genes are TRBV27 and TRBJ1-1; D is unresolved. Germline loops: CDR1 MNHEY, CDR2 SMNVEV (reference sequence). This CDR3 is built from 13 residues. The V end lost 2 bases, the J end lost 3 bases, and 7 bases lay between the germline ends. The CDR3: CASSLGSYTEAFF. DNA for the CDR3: TGTGCCAGCAGTTTAGGCAGTTACACTGAAGCTTTCTTT.

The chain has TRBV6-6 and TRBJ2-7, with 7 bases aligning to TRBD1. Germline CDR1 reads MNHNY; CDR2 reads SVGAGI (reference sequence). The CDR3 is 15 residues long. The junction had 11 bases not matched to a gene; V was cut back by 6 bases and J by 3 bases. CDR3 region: CASSRDRGPLYEQYF. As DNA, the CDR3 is TGTGCCAGCAGCCGGGACAGAGGTCCCCTCTACGAGCAGTACTTC.

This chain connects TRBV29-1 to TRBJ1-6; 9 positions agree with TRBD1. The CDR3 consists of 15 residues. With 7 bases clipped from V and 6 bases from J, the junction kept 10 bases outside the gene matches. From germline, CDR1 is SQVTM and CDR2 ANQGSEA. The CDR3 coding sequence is TGCAGCGCCACATCCGGGACAGGGAGTAATTCACCCCTCCACTTT. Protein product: CSATSGTGSNSPLHF.

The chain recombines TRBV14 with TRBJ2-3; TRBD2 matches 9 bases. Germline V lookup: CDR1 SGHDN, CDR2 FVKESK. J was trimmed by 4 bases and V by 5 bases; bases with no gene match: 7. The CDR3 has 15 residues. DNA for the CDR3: TGTGCCAGCAGCAACCAGGCGGGAGGGGCAGATACGCAGTATTTT. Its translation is CASSNQAGGADTQYF.

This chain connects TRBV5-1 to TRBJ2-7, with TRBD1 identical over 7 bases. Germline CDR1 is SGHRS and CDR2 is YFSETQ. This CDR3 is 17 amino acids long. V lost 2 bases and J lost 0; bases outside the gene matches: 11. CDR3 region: CASSFAPSDRSSYEQYF. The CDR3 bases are TGCGCCAGCAGCTTCGCTCCATCGGACAGGAGCTCCTACGAGCAGTACTTC. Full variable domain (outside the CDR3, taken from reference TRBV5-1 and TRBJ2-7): KAGVTQTPRYLIKTRGQQVTLSCSPISGHRSVSWYQQTPGQGLQFLFEYFSETQRNKGNFPGRFSGRQFSNSRSEMNVSTLELGDSALYLCASSFAPSDRSSYEQYFGPGTRLTVT.

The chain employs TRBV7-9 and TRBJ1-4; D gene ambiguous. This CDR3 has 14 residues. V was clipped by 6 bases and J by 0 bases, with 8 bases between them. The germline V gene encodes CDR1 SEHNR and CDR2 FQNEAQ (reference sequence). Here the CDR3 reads CASRLLATNEKLFF. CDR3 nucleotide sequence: TGTGCCAGCAGGTTACTAGCAACTAATGAAAAACTGTTTTTT.

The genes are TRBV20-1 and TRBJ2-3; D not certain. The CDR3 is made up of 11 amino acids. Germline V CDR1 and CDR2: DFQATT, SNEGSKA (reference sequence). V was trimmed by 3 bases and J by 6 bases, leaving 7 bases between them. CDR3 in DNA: TGCAGTGCTAGTTCCGTTGATACGCAGTATTTT. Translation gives CSASSVDTQYF.

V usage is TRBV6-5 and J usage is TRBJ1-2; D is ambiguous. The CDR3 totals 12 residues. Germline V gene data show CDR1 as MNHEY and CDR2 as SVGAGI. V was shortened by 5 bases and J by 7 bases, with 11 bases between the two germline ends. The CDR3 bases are TGTGCCAGCAGTAGAGGAGGGAGTGGCTACACCTTC. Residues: CASSRGGSGYTF.

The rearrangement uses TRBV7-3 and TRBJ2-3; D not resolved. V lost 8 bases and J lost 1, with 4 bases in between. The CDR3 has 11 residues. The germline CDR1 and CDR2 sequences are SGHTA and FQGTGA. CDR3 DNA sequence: TGTGCCAGCCGGGGCACAGATACGCAGTATTTT. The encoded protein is CASRGTDTQYF. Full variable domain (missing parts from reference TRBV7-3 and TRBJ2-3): GAGVSQTPSNKVTEKGKYVELRCDPISGHTALYWYRQSLGQGPEFLIYFQGTGAADDSGLPNDRFFAVRPEGSVSTLKIQRTERGDSAVYLCASRGTDTQYFGPGTRLTVL.

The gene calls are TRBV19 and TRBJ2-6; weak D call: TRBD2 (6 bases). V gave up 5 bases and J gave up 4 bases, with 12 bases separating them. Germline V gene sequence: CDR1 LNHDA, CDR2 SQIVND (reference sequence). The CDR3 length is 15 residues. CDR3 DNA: TGTGCCAGTAGTGTCCCGGGGGTCGGGGCCAACGTCCTGACTTTC. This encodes CASSVPGVGANVLTF.

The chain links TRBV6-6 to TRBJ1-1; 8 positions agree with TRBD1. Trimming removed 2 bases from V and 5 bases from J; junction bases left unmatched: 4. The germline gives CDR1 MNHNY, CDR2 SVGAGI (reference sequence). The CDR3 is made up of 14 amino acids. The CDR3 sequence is CASSYNRGWTEAFF. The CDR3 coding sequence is TGTGCCAGCAGTTACAACAGGGGGTGGACTGAAGCTTTCTTT.

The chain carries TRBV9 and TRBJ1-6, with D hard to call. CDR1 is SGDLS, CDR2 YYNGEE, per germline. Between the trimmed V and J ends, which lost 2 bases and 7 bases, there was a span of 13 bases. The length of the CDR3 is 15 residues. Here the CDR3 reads CASSVLREFNSPLHF. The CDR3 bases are TGTGCCAGCAGCGTCTTGAGGGAGTTCAATTCACCCCTCCACTTT.

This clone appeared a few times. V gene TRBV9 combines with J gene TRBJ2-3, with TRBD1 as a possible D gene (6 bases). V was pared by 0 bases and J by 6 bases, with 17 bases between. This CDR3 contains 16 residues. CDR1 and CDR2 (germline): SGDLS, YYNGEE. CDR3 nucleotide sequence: TGTGCCAGCAGCGTAGCCTCTCTCAACAGGGCGGATACGCAGTATTTT. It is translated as CASSVASLNRADTQYF.

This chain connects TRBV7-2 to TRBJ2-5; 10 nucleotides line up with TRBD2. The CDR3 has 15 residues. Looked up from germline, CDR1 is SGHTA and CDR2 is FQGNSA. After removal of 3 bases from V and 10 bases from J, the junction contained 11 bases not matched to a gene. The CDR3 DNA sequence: TGTGCCAGCAGCTTCGTAGCGGGGGGACAAGCTGACCAGTACTTC. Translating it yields CASSFVAGGQADQYF.

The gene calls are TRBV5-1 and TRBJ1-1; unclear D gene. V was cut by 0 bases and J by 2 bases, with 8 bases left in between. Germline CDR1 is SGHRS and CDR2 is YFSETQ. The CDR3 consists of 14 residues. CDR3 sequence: CASSLALGNTEAFF. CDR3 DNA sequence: TGCGCCAGCAGCTTGGCCCTCGGAAACACTGAAGCTTTCTTT.

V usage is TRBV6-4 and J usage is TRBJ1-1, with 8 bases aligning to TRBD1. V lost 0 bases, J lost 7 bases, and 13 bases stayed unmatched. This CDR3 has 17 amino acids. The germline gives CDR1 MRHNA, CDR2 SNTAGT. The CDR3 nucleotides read TGTGCCAGCAGTGACTCTTTTTCTGTGACAGGGGAAATTGAAGCTTTCTTT. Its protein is CASSDSFSVTGEIEAFF.

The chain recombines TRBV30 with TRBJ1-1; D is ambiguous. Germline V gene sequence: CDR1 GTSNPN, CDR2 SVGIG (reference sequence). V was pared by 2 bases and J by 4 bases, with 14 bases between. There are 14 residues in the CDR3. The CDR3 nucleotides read TGTGCCTGGAGTTCCTTAGGTGGAAGCACTGAAGCTTTCTTT. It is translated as CAWSSLGGSTEAFF.

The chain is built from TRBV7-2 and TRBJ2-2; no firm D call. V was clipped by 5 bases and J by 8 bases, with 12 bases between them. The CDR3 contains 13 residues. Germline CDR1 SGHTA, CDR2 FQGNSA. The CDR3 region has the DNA TGTGCCAGCAGCCCTTCTCGCCTAGGGGAGCTGTTTTTT. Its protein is CASSPSRLGELFF.

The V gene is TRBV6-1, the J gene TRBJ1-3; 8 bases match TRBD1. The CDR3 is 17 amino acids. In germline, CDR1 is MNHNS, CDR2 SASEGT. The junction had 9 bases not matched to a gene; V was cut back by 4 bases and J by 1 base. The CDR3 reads CASSAITGGSSGNTIYF. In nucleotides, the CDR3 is TGTGCCAGCAGTGCGATAACAGGGGGTTCTTCTGGAAACACCATATATTTT.